The 4 T cell receptor beta chains reported below all come from one sample, sequenced in a study of CD8 T cells in Susac syndrome. About 0.5 to 1 ug RNA was reverse transcribed with random hexamers. Using its own MiXCR run on the immunoSEQ multiplex PCR reads, TCRdb lists one record per CDR3 protein. The sample consists of around 230,000 distinct CDR3 sequences, 95% of them appearing once. The sequencing sample was made of CD4+ T cells from PBMCs. The receptors shown here come from a human donor with multiple sclerosis.

The chain recombines TRBV9 with TRBJ1-2; D unresolved. With 0 bases removed from V and 1 base from J, the gap between germline ends came to 1 base. CDR3 size: 12 residues. Germline CDR1 is SGDLS and CDR2 is YYNGEE. The CDR3 here is CASSVVNYGYTF. CDR3 sequence (DNA): TGTGCCAGCAGCGTAGTTAACTATGGCTACACCTTC.

The V and J genes are TRBV3-1 and TRBJ1-6; possible D gene TRBD1, 5 bases. Trimming cost V 2 bases and J 9 bases, with 11 bases left between them. The V gene's germline CDR1 is LGHDT and CDR2 YNNKEL (reference sequence). The CDR3 loop spans 14 amino acids. The CDR3 sequence is CASSQRGRGSPLHF. The CDR3 DNA reads as TGTGCCAGCAGCCAAAGGGGACGGGGTTCACCCCTCCACTTT.

This clonotype was seen once. This chain uses TRBV1 with TRBJ1-2; TRBD1 is taken as the D call from the table, unchecked against the DNA. TRBV1 is reported as a pseudogene. The CDR3 extends over 12 amino acids. For the CDR3, the DNA is TGCACCAGCCCCGGACAGAACTATGGCTACACCTTC. Encoded protein: CTSPGQNYGYTF.

In DNA form, the CDR3 reads TGCAGTGCTAACCGGCGAAGCACAGATACGCAGTATTTT. It is translated as CSANRRSTDTQYF. The rearrangement uses TRBV20-1 and TRBJ2-3; D call uncertain. From germline, CDR1 is DFQATT and CDR2 SNEGSKA (reference sequence). The germline V and J ends were trimmed by 4 bases and 0 bases, with 8 bases remaining between them. The CDR3 sequence is 13 residues long.